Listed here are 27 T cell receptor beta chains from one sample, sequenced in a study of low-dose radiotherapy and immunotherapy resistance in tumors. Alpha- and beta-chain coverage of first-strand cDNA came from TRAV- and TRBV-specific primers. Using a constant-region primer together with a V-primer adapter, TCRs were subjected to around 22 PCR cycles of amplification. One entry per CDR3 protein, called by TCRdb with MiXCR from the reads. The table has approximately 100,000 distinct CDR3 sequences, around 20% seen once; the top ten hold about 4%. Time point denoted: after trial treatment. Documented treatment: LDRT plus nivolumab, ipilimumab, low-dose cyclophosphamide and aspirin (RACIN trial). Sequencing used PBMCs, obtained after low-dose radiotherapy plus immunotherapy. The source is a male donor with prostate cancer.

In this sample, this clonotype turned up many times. CDR3 bases: TGCGCCAGCAGCCAGGGGCGGGGAACCCAAGAGACCCAGTACTTC. It yields the protein CASSQGRGTQETQYF. This chain uses TRBV4-1 with TRBJ2-5; maybe TRBD2 (6 bases). This CDR3 has 15 amino acids. Germline V CDR1 and CDR2: MGHRA, YSYEKL. V lost 3 bases and J 1 base, leaving 12 bases between the germline ends.

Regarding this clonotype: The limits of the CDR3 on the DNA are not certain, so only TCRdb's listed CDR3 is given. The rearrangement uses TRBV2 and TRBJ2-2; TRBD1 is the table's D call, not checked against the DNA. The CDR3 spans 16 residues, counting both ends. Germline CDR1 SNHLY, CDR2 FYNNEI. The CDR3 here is CASSRDIGDTGELFFF.

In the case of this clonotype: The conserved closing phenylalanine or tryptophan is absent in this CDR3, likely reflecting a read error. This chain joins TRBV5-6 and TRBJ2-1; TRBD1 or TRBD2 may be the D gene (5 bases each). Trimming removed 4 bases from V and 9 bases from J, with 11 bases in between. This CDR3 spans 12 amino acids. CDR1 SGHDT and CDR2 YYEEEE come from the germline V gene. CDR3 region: CASSPGDGEQFS. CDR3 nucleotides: TGTGCCAGCAGCCCCGGGGACGGTGAGCAGTTCTCT.

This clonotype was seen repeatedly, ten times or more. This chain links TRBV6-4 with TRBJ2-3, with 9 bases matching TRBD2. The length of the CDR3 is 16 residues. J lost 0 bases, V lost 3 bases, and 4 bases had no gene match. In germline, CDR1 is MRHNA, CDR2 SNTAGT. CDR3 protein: CASSESSGGSTDTQYF. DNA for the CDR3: TGTGCCAGCAGTGAGTCGAGCGGGGGGAGCACAGATACGCAGTATTTT.

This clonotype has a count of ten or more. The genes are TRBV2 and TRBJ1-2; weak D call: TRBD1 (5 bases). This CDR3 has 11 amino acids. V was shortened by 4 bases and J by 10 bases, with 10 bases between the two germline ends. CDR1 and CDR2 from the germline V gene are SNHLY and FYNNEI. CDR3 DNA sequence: TGTGCCAGCAGTGCAGGGAGGGACTACACCTTC. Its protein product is CASSAGRDYTF.

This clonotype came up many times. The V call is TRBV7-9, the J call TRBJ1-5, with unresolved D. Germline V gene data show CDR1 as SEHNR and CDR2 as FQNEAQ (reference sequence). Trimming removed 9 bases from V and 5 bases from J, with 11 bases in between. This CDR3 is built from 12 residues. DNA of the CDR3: TGTGCCAGTGGCCGGGATGATCAGCCCCAGCATTTT. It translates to CASGRDDQPQHF.

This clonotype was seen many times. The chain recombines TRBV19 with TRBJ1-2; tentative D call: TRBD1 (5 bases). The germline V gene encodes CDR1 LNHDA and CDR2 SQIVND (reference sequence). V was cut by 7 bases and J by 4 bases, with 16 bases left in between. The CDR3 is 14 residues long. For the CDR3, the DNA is TGTGCCAGTACCAGGGCTGGGGACGGCTATGGCTACACCTTC. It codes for CASTRAGDGYGYTF.

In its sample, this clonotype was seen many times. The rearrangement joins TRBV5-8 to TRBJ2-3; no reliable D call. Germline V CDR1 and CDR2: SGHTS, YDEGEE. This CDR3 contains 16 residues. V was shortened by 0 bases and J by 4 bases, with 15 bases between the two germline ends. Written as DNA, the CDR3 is TGTGCCAGCAGCTTGGCGTATGGAATTGCGGCAGATACGCAGTATTTT. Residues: CASSLAYGIAADTQYF.

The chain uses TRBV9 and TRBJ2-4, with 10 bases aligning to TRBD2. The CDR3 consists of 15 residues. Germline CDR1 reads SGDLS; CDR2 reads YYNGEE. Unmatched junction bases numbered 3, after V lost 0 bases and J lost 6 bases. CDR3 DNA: TGTGCCAGCAGCGTAGGAGCGGGAGGGGGAAACATTCAGTACTTC. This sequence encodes CASSVGAGGGNIQYF.

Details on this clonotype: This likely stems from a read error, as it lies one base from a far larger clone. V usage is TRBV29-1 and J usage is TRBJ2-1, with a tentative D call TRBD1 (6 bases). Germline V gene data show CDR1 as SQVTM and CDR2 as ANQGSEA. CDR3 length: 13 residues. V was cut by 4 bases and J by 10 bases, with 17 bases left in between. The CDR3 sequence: CSVAGHYTYEQFF. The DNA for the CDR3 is TGCAGCGTTGCGGGACATTATACCTACGAGCAGTTCTTC.

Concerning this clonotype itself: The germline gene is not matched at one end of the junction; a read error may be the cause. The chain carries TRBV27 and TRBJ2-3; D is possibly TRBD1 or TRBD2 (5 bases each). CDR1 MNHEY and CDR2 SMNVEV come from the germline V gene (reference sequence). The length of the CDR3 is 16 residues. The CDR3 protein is CVSSSAKTASGDTQYF. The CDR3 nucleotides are TGTGTCAGCAGTTCCGCGAAGACAGCGAGCGGAGATACGCAGTATTTT.

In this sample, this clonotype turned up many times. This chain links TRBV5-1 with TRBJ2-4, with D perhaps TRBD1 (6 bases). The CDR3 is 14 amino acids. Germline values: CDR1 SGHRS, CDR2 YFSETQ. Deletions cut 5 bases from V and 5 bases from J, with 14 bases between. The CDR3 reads CASRYQGGENIQYF. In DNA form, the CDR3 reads TGCGCCAGCAGATATCAAGGGGGAGAAAACATTCAGTACTTC.

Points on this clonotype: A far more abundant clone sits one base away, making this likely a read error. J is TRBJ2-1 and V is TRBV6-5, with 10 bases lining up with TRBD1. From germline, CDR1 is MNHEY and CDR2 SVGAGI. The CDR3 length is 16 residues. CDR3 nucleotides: TGTGCCAGCAGTCCTTCAGGGGGACAGGGGTACAACGAGCAGTTCTTC. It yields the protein CASSPSGGQGYNEQFF.

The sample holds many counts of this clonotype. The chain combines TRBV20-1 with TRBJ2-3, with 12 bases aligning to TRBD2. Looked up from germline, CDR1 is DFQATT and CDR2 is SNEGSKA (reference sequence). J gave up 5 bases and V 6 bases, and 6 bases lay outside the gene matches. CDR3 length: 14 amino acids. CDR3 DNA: TGCAGTGCCCGGACTAGCGGGGTGTTAGATACGCAGTATTTT. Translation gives CSARTSGVLDTQYF.

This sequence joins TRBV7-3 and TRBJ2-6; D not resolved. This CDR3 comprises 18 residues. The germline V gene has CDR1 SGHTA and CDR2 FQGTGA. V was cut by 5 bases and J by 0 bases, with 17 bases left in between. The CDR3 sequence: CASSPGHTETSGANVLTF. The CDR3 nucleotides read TGTGCCAGCAGCCCCGGTCACACAGAGACCTCTGGGGCCAACGTCCTGACTTTC.

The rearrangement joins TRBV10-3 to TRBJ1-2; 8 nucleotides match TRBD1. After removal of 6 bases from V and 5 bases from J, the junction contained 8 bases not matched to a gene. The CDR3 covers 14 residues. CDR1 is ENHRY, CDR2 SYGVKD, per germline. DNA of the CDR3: TGTGCCATCAGGGGGGGACAGGAGAAGTATGGCTACACCTTC. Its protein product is CAIRGGQEKYGYTF.

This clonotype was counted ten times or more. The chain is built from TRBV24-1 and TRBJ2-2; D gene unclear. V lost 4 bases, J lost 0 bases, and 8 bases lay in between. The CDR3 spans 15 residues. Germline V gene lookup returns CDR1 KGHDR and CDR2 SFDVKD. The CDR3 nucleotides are TGTGCCACCAGTGACCCAACAGCGAACACCGGGGAGCTGTTTTTT. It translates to CATSDPTANTGELFF.

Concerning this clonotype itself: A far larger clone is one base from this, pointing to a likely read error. Here the CDR3 reads CASSPTSDSYEQFF. The CDR3 DNA reads as TGTGCCAGCAGCCCCACTAGCGACTCCTACGAGCAGTTCTTC. The V and J genes are TRBV10-2 and TRBJ2-1, with TRBD2 matching 7 bases. Per germline, CDR1 WSHSY and CDR2 SAAADI. CDR3 length equals 14 residues.

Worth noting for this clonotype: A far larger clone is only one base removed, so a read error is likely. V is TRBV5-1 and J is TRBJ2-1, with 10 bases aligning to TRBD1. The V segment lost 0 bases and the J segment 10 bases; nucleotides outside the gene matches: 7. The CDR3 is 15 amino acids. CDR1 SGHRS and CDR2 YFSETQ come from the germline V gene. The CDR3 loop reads CASSLDGTGAYEQFF. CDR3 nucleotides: TGCGCCAGCAGCTTGGACGGGACAGGGGCCTACGAGCAGTTCTTC. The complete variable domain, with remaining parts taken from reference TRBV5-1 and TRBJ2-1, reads KAGVTQTPRYLIKTRGQQVTLSCSPISGHRSVSWYQQTPGQGLQFLFEYFSETQRNKGNFPGRFSGRQFSNSRSEMNVSTLELGDSALYLCASSLDGTGAYEQFFGPGTRLTVL.

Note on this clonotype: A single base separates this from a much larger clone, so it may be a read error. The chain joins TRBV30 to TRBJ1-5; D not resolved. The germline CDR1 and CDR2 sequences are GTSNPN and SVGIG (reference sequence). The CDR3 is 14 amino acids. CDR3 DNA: TGTGCCTGGAGTGATGGGTCGTTCCAAGGGCCCGAGCATTTT. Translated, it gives CAWSDGSFQGPEHF. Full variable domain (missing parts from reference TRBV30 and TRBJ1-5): SQTIHQWPATLVQPVGSPLSLECTVEGTSNPNLYWYRQAAGRGLQLLFYSVGIGQISSEVPQNLSASRPQDRQFILSSKKLLLSDSGFYLCAWSDGSFQGPEHFGDGTRLSIL.

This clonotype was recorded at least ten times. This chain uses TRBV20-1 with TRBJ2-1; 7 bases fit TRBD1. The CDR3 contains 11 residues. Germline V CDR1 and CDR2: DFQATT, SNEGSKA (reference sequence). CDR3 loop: CSPAGGNEQFF. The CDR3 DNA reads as TGCAGCCCGGCAGGGGGCAATGAGCAGTTCTTC.

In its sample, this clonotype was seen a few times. The CDR3 nucleotides are TGTGCCAGCAGCTTAGTGCAGGGAGCCTACGAGCAGTACTTC. It specifies CASSLVQGAYEQYF. The rearrangement joins TRBV7-2 to TRBJ2-7; D tentatively fits TRBD1 or TRBD2 (5 bases each). CDR1 is SGHTA and CDR2 is FQGNSA in the germline V gene. The germline V and J ends were trimmed by 1 base and 2 bases, with 9 bases remaining between them. The CDR3 is 14 residues long.

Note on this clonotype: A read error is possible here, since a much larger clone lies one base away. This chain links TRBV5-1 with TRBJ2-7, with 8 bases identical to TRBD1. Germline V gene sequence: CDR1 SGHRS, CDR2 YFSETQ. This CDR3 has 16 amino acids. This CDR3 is CVSSQPTGALSYEQYF. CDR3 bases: TGTGTCAGCAGCCAACCGACAGGGGCCCTCTCCTACGAGCAGTACTTC.

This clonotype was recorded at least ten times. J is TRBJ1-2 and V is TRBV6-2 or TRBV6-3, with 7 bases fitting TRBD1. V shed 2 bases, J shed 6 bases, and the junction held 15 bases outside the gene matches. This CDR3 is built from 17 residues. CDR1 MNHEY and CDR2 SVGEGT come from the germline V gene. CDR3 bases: TGTGCCAGCAGTTACGATTCGACGGGCAGGGGGAATGATGGCTACACCTTC. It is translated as CASSYDSTGRGNDGYTF.

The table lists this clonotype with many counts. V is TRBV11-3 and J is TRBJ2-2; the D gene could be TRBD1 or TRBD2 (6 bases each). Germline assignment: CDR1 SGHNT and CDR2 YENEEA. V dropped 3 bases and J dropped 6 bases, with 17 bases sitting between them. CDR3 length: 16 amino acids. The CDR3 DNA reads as TGTGCCAGCAGCTTTGGAGGGGGGTTCAGTCCCGGGGAGCTGTTTTTT. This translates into CASSFGGGFSPGELFF.

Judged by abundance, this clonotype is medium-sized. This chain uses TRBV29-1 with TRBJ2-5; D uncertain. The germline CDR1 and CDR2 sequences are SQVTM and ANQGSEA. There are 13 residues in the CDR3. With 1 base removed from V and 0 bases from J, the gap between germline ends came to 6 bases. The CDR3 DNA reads TGCAGCGTTGAAGGACCGAACCAAGAGACCCAGTACTTC. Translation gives CSVEGPNQETQYF.

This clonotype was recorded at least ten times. CDR3 coding DNA: TGTGCCAGCAGCCCCCCCCTGGGGGGTCGGACCGGGGAGCTGTTTTTT. It specifies CASSPPLGGRTGELFF. The J gene is TRBJ2-2, the V gene TRBV7-9; D possibly corresponds to TRBD2 (6 bases). Deletions cut 5 bases from V and 5 bases from J, with 18 bases between. CDR1 is SEHNR and CDR2 is FQNEAQ in the germline V gene (reference sequence). The CDR3 consists of 16 residues.